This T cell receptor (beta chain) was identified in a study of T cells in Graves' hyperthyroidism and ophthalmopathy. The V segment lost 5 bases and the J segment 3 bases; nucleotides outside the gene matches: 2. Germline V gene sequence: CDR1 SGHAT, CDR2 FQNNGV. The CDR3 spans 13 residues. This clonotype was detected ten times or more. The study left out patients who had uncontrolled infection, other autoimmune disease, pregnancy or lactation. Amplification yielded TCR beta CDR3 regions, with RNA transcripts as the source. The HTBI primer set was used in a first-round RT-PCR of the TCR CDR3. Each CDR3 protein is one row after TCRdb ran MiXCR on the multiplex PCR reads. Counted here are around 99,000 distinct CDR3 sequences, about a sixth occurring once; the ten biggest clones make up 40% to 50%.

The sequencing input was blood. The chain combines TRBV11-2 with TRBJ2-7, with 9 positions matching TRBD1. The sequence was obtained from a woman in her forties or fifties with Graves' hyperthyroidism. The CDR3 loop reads CASSRDRVYEQYF. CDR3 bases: TGTGCCAGCAGCCGGGACAGGGTCTACGAGCAGTACTTC.